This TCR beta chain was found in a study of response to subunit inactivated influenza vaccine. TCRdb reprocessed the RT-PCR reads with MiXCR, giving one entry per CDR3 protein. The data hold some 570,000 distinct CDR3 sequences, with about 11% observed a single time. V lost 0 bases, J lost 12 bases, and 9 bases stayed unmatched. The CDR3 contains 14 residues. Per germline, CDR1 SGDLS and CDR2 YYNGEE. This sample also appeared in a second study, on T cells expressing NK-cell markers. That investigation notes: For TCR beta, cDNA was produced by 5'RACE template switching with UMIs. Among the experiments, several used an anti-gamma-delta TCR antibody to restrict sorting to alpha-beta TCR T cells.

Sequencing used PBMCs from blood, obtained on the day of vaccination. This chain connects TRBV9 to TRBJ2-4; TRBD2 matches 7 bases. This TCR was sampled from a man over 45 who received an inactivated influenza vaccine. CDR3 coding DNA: TGTGCCAGCAGCGTAGTGGGCGGGAGAGATAATCAGTACTTC. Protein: CASSVVGGRDNQYF.